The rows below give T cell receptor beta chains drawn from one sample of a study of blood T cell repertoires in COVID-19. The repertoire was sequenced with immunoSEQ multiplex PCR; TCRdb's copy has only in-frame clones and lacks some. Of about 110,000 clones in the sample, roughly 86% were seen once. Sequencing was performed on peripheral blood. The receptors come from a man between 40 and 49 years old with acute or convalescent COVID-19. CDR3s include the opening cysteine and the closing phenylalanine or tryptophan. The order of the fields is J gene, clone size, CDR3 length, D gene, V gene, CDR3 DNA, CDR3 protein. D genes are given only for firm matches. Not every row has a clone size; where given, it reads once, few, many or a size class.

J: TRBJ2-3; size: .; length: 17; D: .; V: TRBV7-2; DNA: TGTGCCAGCAGCCCAAGTGGGGGAGGGGGAAGCACAGATACGCAGTATTTT; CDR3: CASSPSGGGGSTDTQYF
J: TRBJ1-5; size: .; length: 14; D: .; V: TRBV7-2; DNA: TGTGCCAGCAGCTTAGCGGGCGGCAATCAGCCCCAGCATTTT; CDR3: CASSLAGGNQPQHF
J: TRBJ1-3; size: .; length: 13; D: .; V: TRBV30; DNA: TGTGCTCTGGAGCGGGGCTCTGGAAACACCATATATTTT; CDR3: CALERGSGNTIYF
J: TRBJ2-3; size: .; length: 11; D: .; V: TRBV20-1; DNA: TGCAGTGCTAGGGCGGGGGATACGCAGTATTTT; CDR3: CSARAGDTQYF
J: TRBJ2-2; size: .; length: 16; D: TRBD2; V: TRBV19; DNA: TGTGCCAGTACCGCTTTAAGCGGGATCGGAACCGGGGAGCTGTTTTTT; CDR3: CASTALSGIGTGELFF
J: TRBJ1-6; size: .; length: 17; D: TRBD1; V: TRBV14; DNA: TGTGCCAGCAGCCAAGCTCAGGGGGCCACCTATAATTCACCCCTCCACTTT; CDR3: CASSQAQGATYNSPLHF
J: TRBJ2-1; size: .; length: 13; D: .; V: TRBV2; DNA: TGTGCCAGCAATCAGGGGTTACGAAATGAGCAGTTCTTC; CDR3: CASNQGLRNEQFF
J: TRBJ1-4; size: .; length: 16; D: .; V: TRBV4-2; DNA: TGTGCCAGCAGCCAAGATCAGGGGACAACTAATGAAAAACTGTTTTTT; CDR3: CASSQDQGTTNEKLFF
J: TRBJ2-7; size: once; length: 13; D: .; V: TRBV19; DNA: TGTGCCAGTAGTCCACAGGGCCTCTACGAGCAGTACTTC; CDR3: CASSPQGLYEQYF
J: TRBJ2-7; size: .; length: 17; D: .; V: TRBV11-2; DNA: TGTGCCAGCAGCTTAGGGGCTGGGGGGGCGTCCTCTTACGAGCAGTACTTC; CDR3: CASSLGAGGASSYEQYF
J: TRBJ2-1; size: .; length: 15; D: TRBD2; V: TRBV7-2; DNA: TGTGCCAGCAGCTTAGAGCGGGGATATTACAATGAGCAGTTCTTC; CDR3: CASSLERGYYNEQFF
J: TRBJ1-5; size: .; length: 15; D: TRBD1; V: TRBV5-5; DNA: TGTGCCAGCAGCCCCGGGACAGGGGGCAATCAGCCCCAGCATTTT; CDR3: CASSPGTGGNQPQHF
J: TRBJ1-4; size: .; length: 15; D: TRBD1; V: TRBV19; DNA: TGTGCCAGTAGTACTGGACAGGCAACTAATGAAAAACTGTTTTTT; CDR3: CASSTGQATNEKLFF
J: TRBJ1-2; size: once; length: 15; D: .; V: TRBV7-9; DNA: TGTGCCAGCAGCTTAGCCCAGGGAATTGACTATGGCTACACCTTC; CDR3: CASSLAQGIDYGYTF
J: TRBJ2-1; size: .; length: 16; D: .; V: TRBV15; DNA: TGTGCCACCAGCAGAGGGAGTAGCGGCTCCTACAATGAGCAGTTCTTC; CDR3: CATSRGSSGSYNEQFF
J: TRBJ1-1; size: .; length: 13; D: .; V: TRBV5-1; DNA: TGCGCCAGCGGGGACATAGTGAACACTGAAGCTTTCTTT; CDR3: CASGDIVNTEAFF
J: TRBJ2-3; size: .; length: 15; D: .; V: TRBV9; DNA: TGTGCCAGCAATGATGATCGGAGCGGCCCAGATACGCAGTATTTT; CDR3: CASNDDRSGPDTQYF
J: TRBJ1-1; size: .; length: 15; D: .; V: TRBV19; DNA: TGTGCCAGTAGTATAGGAATTGCGGTAAACACTGAAGCTTTCTTT; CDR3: CASSIGIAVNTEAFF
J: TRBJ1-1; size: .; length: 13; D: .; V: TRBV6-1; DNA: TGTGCCAGCAGTGAGGAGACCCAAACTGAAGCTTTCTTT; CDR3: CASSEETQTEAFF
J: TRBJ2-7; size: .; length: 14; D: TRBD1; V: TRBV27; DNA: TGTGCCAGCGCGTCCGGGACAGCCTTCTACGAGCAGTACTTC; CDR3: CASASGTAFYEQYF
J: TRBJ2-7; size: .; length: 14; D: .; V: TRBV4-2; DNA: TGTGCCAGCAGCCAAGGGTGGGGGGTCTACGAGCAGTACTTC; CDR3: CASSQGWGVYEQYF
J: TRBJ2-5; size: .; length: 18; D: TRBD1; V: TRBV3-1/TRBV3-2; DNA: TGTGCCAGCAGCCAAGAGATGGGAGACAGGGGAACCCAAGAGACCCAGTACTTC; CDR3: CASSQEMGDRGTQETQYF
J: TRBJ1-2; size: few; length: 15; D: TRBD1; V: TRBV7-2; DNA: TGTGCCAGCAGCTTAGTATACGGACAGGGCTATGGCTACACCTTC; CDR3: CASSLVYGQGYGYTF
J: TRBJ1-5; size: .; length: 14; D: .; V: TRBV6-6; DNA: TGTGCCAGCAGTTACAGGCAGGGCAATCAGCCCCAGCATTTT; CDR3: CASSYRQGNQPQHF
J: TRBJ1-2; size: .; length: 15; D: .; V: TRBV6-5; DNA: TGTGCCAGCAGTTCCCCCGGGGAAGGACCCTCGGGCTACACCTTC; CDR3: CASSSPGEGPSGYTF
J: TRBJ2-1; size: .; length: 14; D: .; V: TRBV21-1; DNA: TGTGCCAGCCCAAAGTGGGCAGCCGCCAATGAGCAGTTCTTC; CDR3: CASPKWAAANEQFF
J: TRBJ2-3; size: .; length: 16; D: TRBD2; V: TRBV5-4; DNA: TGTGCCAGCAGCTTGGACCCAGCGGGGCGCACAGATACGCAGTATTTT; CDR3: CASSLDPAGRTDTQYF
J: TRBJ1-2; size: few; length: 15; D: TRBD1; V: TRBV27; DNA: TGTGCCAGCAGTCCGGAGACAGGGATGGGCTATGGCTACACCTTC; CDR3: CASSPETGMGYGYTF
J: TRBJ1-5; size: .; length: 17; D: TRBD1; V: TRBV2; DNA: TGTGCCACCAGAGAGGGACAGGGGGCTGTGGGCAATCAGCCCCAGCATTTT; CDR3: CATREGQGAVGNQPQHF
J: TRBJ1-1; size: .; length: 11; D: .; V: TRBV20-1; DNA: TGCAGTGCTGGTTCGGGTACTGAAGCTTTCTTT; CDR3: CSAGSGTEAFF
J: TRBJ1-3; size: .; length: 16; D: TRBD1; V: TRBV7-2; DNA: TGTGCCAGCAGCTTGGGACAGGCGTACTCTGGAAACACCATATATTTT; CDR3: CASSLGQAYSGNTIYF
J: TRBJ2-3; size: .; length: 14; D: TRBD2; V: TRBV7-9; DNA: TGTGCCAGCGACTCGGGGGGGAGCACAGATACGCAGTATTTT; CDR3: CASDSGGSTDTQYF
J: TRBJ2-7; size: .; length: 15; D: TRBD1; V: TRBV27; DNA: TGTGCCAGTAAGCCAGCCCGGGACAGGGTAGGCGAGCAGTACTTC; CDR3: CASKPARDRVGEQYF
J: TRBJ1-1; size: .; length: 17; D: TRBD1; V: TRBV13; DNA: TGTGCCAGCAGCCGACCGGGACAGGGCTATTCGTACACTGAAGCTTTCTTT; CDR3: CASSRPGQGYSYTEAFF
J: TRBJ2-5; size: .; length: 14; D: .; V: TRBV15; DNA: TGTGCCACCAGCAGACCCCGGAGGGAGGAGACCCAGTACTTC; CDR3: CATSRPRREETQYF
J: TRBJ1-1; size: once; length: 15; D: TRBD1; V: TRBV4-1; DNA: TGCGCCAGCAGCCATTCGGACAGGGGTGACACTGAAGCTTTCTTT; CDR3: CASSHSDRGDTEAFF
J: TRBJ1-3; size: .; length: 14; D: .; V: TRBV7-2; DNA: TGTGCCAGCAGCTTGTCGCGCGCCGGAAACACCATATATTTT; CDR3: CASSLSRAGNTIYF
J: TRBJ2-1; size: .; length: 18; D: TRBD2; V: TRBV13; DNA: TGTGCCAGCAGCTTAGGCCCAATAGCGGGAGACTCCTACAATGAGCAGTTCTTC; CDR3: CASSLGPIAGDSYNEQFF
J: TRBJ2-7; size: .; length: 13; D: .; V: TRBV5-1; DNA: TGCGCCAGCAGTTTCCAGACTACCTACGAGCAGTACTTC; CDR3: CASSFQTTYEQYF
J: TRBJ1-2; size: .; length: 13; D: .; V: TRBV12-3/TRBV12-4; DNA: TGTGCCAGCACCCAGCAGGGACTGTTCGGCTACACCTTC; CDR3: CASTQQGLFGYTF
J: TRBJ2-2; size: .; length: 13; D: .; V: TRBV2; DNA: TGTGCCAGCAGTGAACAGGGCACCGGGGAGCTGTTTTTT; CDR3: CASSEQGTGELFF
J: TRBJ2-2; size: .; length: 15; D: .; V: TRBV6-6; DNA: TGTGCCAGCAGTTACTCTGGCCTCAACACCGGGGAGCTGTTTTTT; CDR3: CASSYSGLNTGELFF
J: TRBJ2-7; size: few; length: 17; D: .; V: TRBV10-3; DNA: TGTGCCATCAGTGAGCGGGTAGGTCTAGCGAGCTCCTACGAGCAGTACTTC; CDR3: CAISERVGLASSYEQYF
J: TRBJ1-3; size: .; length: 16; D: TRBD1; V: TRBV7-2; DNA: TGTGCCAGCAGCTTAGGGGGGGACAGGGGTGGAAACACCATATATTTT; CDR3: CASSLGGDRGGNTIYF
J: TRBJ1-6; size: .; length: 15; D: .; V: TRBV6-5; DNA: TGTGCCAGCAGCGTTGGGGGGACTTTGAATTCACCCCTCCACTTT; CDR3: CASSVGGTLNSPLHF